The sequence of this TCR beta chain was determined in a study of T cells after yellow fever vaccination. Overall study: Fractions of limited cellularity were prepared by means of SMART-Seq v4 Ultra Low Input. Study-wide results and limits: From the bulk population, abundant clonotypes could contaminate and appear within FACS-sorted repertoires.

As to this clonotype: Antigen: not known.

V dropped 0 bases and J dropped 10 bases, with 11 bases sitting between them. Germline V gene data show CDR1 as SGHKS and CDR2 as YYEKEE (reference sequence). The CDR3 runs to 13 residues. TCRdb analysed the 5' RACE reads with MiXCR anew, one entry per CDR3 protein. The top ten hold 35% to 40% of the sample, which has 170,000 or so distinct CDR3 sequences, around 8.5% seen once. Sequencing was performed on CD8+ T cells sorted from PBMCs, taken 45 days after the yellow fever booster vaccination. The TCR comes from a man between 18 and 29 years old who received the YFV17D yellow fever vaccine. The chain links TRBV5-5 to TRBJ2-1; tentatively, D is TRBD1 or TRBD2 (6 bases each). The CDR3 is CASSLGGAYEQFF. CDR3 nucleotide sequence: TGTGCCAGCAGCTTGGGGGGGGCCTACGAGCAGTTCTTC.